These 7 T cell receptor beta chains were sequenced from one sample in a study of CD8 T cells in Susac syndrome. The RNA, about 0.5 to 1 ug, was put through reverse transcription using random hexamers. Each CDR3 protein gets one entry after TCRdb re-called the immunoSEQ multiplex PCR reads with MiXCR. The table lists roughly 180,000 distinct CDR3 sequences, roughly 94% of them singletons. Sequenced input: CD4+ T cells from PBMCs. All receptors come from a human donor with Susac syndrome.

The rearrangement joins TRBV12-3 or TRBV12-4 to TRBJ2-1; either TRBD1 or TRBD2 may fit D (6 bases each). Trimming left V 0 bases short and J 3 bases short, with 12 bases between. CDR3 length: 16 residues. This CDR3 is CASSLAMGGFYNEQFF. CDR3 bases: TGTGCCAGCAGTTTAGCGATGGGGGGCTTCTACAATGAGCAGTTCTTC.

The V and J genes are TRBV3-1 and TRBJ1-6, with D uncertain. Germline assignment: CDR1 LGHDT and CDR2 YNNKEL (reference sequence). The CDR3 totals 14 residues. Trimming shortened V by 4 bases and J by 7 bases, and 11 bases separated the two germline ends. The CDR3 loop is CASSRSGRNSPLHF. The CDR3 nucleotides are TGTGCCAGCAGCCGGTCAGGCCGAAATTCACCCCTCCACTTT.

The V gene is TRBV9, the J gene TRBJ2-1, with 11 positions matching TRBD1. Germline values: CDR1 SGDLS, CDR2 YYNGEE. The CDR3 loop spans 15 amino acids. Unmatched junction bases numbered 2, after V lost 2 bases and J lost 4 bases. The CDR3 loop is CASSVGQGAYNEQFF. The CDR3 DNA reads TGTGCCAGCAGCGTTGGACAGGGGGCGTACAATGAGCAGTTCTTC.

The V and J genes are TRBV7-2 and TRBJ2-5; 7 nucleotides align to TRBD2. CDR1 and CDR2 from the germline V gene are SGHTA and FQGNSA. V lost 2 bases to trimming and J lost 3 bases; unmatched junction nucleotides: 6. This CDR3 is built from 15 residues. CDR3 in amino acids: CASSLNGGMEETQYF. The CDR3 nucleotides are TGTGCCAGCAGCTTAAACGGGGGGATGGAAGAGACCCAGTACTTC.

CDR3 protein: CASSQETSGRAAFDEQFF. The CDR3 bases are TGTGCCAGCAGTCAAGAGACTAGCGGGAGGGCCGCGTTCGATGAGCAGTTCTTC. The chain couples TRBV6-1 to TRBJ2-1; 14 positions match TRBD2. The trim removed 5 bases at V and 8 bases at J, leaving 14 bases unmatched. CDR3 length: 18 residues. Looked up from germline, CDR1 is MNHNS and CDR2 is SASEGT.

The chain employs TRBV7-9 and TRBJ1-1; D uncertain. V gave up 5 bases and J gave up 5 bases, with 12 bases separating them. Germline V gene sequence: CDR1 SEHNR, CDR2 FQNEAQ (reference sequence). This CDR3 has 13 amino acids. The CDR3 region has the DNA TGTGCCAGCAGCCTGGACGTACAGACTGAAGCTTTCTTT. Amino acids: CASSLDVQTEAFF.

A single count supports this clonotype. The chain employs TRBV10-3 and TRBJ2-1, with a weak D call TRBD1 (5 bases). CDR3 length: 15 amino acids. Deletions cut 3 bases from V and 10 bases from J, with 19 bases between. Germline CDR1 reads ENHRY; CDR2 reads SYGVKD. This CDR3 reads CAISEGQGYPSEQFF. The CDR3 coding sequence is TGTGCCATCAGTGAAGGACAAGGCTATCCGAGCGAGCAGTTCTTC.